What follows are 9 T cell receptor beta chains derived from one specimen sequenced in a study of glioma-infiltrating T cells after dendritic cell vaccination. Profiling relied on immunoSEQ multiplex PCR, and the TCRdb table lists in-frame clones only, not all of them. Seen here are 45,000 to 50,000 clones, 65% to 90% observed once, and the top ten hold about an eighth. This sample comprised blood, obtained before dendritic cell vaccination. These receptors all come from a human donor with glioblastoma.

The V gene is TRBV6-1, the J gene TRBJ1-1; D may be TRBD1 (6 bases). The CDR3 sequence is 14 residues long. Germline CDR1 reads MNHNS; CDR2 reads SASEGT. V lost 3 bases and J lost 4, with 12 bases in between. The CDR3 DNA sequence: TGTGCCAGCAGTGACTCACAGGGTGTCACTGAAGCTTTCTTT. Translating it yields CASSDSQGVTEAFF.

The chain is built from TRBV5-6 and TRBJ2-7, with 8 bases lining up with TRBD2. V trimming: 4 bases; J trimming: 1 base; junction bases outside the gene matches: 4. Germline V gene data show CDR1 as SGHDT and CDR2 as YYEEEE. The CDR3 runs to 14 residues. As DNA, the CDR3 is TGTGCCAGCAGCCCGGGGGGGGGATCCTACGAGCAGTACTTC. Protein sequence: CASSPGGGSYEQYF.

This clone turned up a few times. The genes are TRBV6-1 and TRBJ1-4, with D hard to call. This CDR3 has 14 residues. Germline V gene data show CDR1 as MNHNS and CDR2 as SASEGT. Trimming pared 9 bases from V and 7 bases from J, leaving 18 bases between. The CDR3 sequence: CASNLEGRPEKLFF. The CDR3 DNA is TGTGCCAGTAATCTAGAGGGTCGGCCTGAAAAACTGTTTTTT.

The rearrangement uses TRBV30 and TRBJ1-4, with D maybe TRBD1 (5 bases). Trimming removed 2 bases from V and 5 bases from J, with 15 bases in between. The CDR3 covers 15 residues. CDR1 is GTSNPN and CDR2 is SVGIG in the germline V gene (reference sequence). CDR3 DNA: TGTGCCTGGAGTCGTCAGGGTCAGAAAAATGAAAAACTGTTTTTT. Residues: CAWSRQGQKNEKLFF.

V usage is TRBV9 and J usage is TRBJ1-2, with TRBD1 matching 10 bases. Germline assignment: CDR1 SGDLS and CDR2 YYNGEE. The CDR3 contains 16 residues. V lost 4 bases to trimming and J lost 6 bases; unmatched junction nucleotides: 12. The CDR3 here is CASSSGQGILGDGYTF. CDR3 bases: TGTGCCAGCAGCTCGGGACAGGGGATCCTCGGGGATGGCTACACCTTC.

V usage is TRBV7-2 and J usage is TRBJ1-1; 8 bases map to TRBD1. There are 12 residues in the CDR3. From germline, CDR1 is SGHTA and CDR2 FQGNSA. The trim removed 5 bases at V and 11 bases at J, leaving 7 bases unmatched. The CDR3 loop is CASSPTRDRAFF. The CDR3 DNA reads TGTGCCAGCAGCCCAACGAGGGACAGGGCTTTCTTT.

The V gene is TRBV11-3, the J gene TRBJ2-1; the D is unclear. This CDR3 is 15 amino acids long. V was trimmed by 0 bases and J by 2 bases, leaving 8 bases between them. Germline V lookup: CDR1 SGHNT, CDR2 YENEEA. Here the CDR3 DNA reads TGTGCCAGCAGCTTAGACAACAACGCCTACAATGAGCAGTTCTTC. It yields the protein CASSLDNNAYNEQFF.

The V and J genes are TRBV6-5 and TRBJ1-1, with D perhaps matching TRBD1 (5 bases). Germline lookup yields CDR1 MNHEY and CDR2 SVGAGI. There are 15 residues in the CDR3. V lost 0 bases, J lost 5 bases, and 13 bases lay in between. CDR3 in amino acids: CASSYSPGRGTEAFF. For the CDR3, the DNA is TGTGCCAGCAGTTACTCCCCGGGACGGGGGACTGAAGCTTTCTTT.

This clone was detected only a few times. The genes are TRBV5-1 and TRBJ2-1, with 8 bases matching TRBD2. CDR1 and CDR2 (germline): SGHRS, YFSETQ. The CDR3 is 15 residues long. The ends lost 5 bases at V and 5 bases at J; junction bases unmatched: 9. The CDR3, as DNA: TGCGCCAGCAGTGGCGGCGGGAGGATTAACAATGAGCAGTTCTTC. Translating it yields CASSGGGRINNEQFF.